The present entry profiles one T cell receptor (beta chain) with its context. The germline CDR1 and CDR2 sequences are SGDLS and YYNGEE. Trimming took 7 bases from V and 4 from J, leaving 8 bases between them. This CDR3 is built from 12 residues. These data come from a study of T cell responses to AZD1222 COVID-19 vaccine. Data came from immunoSEQ multiplex PCR; TCRdb stores just in-frame clones and leaves some out. The sample lists some 130,000 clones, roughly 84% seen once, with over 3.5% in the top ten. The chain carries TRBV9 and TRBJ2-2, with a possible D match to TRBD1 (5 bases). This TCR was sampled from an adult in good health. The specimen was peripheral blood, collected on day 0 of AZD1222 vaccination. CDR3 DNA sequence: TGTGCCAGCGAACAGGTCACCGGGGAGCTGTTTTTT. It specifies CASEQVTGELFF.